Below, 14 T cell receptor beta chains from the same sample are listed, as sequenced in a study of identifying expanded T cells in peripheral blood. Produced via immunoSEQ multiplex PCR; TCRdb's table is partial and in-frame only. The data show 100,000 to 150,000 clones, approximately 86% seen once. The sequenced sample consisted of blood. Receptors were obtained from a person aged 18 to 75 in good health.

The V gene is TRBV7-2, the J gene TRBJ2-5; D is unresolved. Germline lookup yields CDR1 SGHTA and CDR2 FQGNSA. The V and J ends lost 1 base and 7 bases respectively, with 7 bases between them. CDR3 length: 12 amino acids. This chain's CDR3 is CASSLVEGTQYF. The CDR3 DNA follows: TGTGCCAGCAGCTTAGTAGAAGGGACCCAGTACTTC.

V and J are TRBV27 and TRBJ1-5; 8 bases match TRBD1. V lost 4 bases and J lost 5; bases outside the gene matches: 7. The CDR3 contains 15 residues. Germline V gene data show CDR1 as MNHEY and CDR2 as SMNVEV (reference sequence). The CDR3 nucleotides are TGTGCCAGCAGTTACGGACAGGGTGGGGATCAGCCCCAGCATTTT. It encodes CASSYGQGGDQPQHF.

This chain uses TRBV7-3 with TRBJ1-4; D is undetermined. Trimming removed 2 bases from V and 5 bases from J, with 6 bases in between. This CDR3 is built from 13 residues. The germline V gene encodes CDR1 SGHTA and CDR2 FQGTGA. CDR3 nucleotides: TGTGCCAGCAGCTTACAGAGAAATGAAAAACTGTTTTTT. Translation: CASSLQRNEKLFF.

This chain connects TRBV29-1 to TRBJ1-1, with D perhaps matching TRBD1 (6 bases). CDR1 and CDR2 from the germline V gene are SQVTM and ANQGSEA. Trimming removed 6 bases from V and 3 bases from J, with 17 bases in between. This CDR3 spans 14 amino acids. The CDR3 loop is CSVGPGGSHTEAFF. As DNA, the CDR3 is TGCAGCGTCGGACCTGGGGGCTCGCACACTGAAGCTTTCTTT.

This clone appeared a few times. This chain links TRBV6-5 with TRBJ2-7; 10 bases are a match to TRBD1. There are 14 residues in the CDR3. The V gene's germline CDR1 is MNHEY and CDR2 SVGAGI. Unmatched junction bases numbered 8, after V lost 6 bases and J lost 6 bases. CDR3 protein: CASRGGTGVVEQYF. Here the CDR3 DNA reads TGTGCCAGCAGGGGGGGGACAGGGGTTGTCGAGCAGTACTTC.

This chain joins TRBV9 and TRBJ2-4, with no clear D. V dropped 3 bases and J dropped 0 bases, with 10 bases sitting between them. Germline loops: CDR1 SGDLS, CDR2 YYNGEE. CDR3 size: 15 residues. The CDR3, as DNA: TGTGCCAGCAGCGCCGATACGGGAGCCAAAAACATTCAGTACTTC. Encoded protein: CASSADTGAKNIQYF.

The chain employs TRBV14 and TRBJ2-7, with TRBD2 matching 9 bases. V lost 4 bases to trimming and J lost 2 bases; unmatched junction nucleotides: 3. Germline values: CDR1 SGHDN, CDR2 FVKESK. This CDR3 is 14 amino acids long. As DNA, the CDR3 is TGTGCCAGCAGCCTGACTAGCGGCCCCTACGAGCAGTACTTC. It encodes CASSLTSGPYEQYF. Together with reference TRBV14 and TRBJ2-7, the CDR3 gives the full variable domain: EAGVTQFPSHSVIEKGQTVTLRCDPISGHDNLYWYRRVMGKEIKFLLHFVKESKQDESGMPNNRFLAERTGGTYSTLKVQPAELEDSGVYFCASSLTSGPYEQYFGPGTRLTVT.

This sequence joins TRBV20-1 and TRBJ1-5; D is uncertain. CDR3 length equals 11 residues. Germline V CDR1 and CDR2: DFQATT, SNEGSKA (reference sequence). V lost 3 bases and J lost 6, with 6 bases in between. CDR3: CSARSGQPQHF. The CDR3 coding sequence is TGCAGTGCTAGGTCGGGTCAGCCCCAGCATTTT.

CDR3 protein: CASSRTVGLDTQYF. CDR3 DNA: TGCGCCAGCAGCCGGACAGTCGGGTTAGATACGCAGTATTTT. The chain is built from TRBV5-1 and TRBJ2-3; weak D call: TRBD1 (6 bases). The CDR3 extends over 14 amino acids. The V gene's germline CDR1 is SGHRS and CDR2 YFSETQ. V lost 4 bases to trimming and J lost 5 bases, with 14 bases between them.

This chain joins TRBV6-6 and TRBJ1-1; D remains unclear. The V end was cut by 5 bases, the J end by 0 bases, with 7 bases between. Germline V gene lookup returns CDR1 MNHNY and CDR2 SVGAGI (reference sequence). CDR3 length: 13 amino acids. In DNA, the CDR3 is TGTGCCAGCAGTCGGATAATGAACACTGAAGCTTTCTTT. Encoded protein: CASSRIMNTEAFF.

This clone was counted once. V and J are TRBV5-1 and TRBJ2-3, with 7 bases aligning to TRBD1. This CDR3 contains 15 residues. Germline V CDR1 and CDR2: SGHRS, YFSETQ. The V segment lost 0 bases and the J segment 1 base; nucleotides outside the gene matches: 2. DNA for the CDR3: TGCGCCAGCAGCTTGGGAGGACAGGGCACAGATACGCAGTATTTT. Protein: CASSLGGQGTDTQYF.

This chain links TRBV5-5 with TRBJ2-7; TRBD2 might be the D (6 bases). Trimming stripped 1 base from V and 3 bases from J, with 11 bases between. Germline V lookup: CDR1 SGHKS, CDR2 YYEKEE (reference sequence). The CDR3 runs 14 residues. The DNA of the CDR3 is TGTGCCAGCAGCTTGTTGGGCGGGAACTACGAGCAGTACTTC. Its protein product is CASSLLGGNYEQYF.

The V and J genes are TRBV4-1 and TRBJ2-1; 12 bases are shared with TRBD2. The trim removed 6 bases at V and 9 bases at J, leaving 6 bases unmatched. The CDR3 runs to 14 residues. In germline, CDR1 is MGHRA, CDR2 YSYEKL. The CDR3 sequence: CASRASGRAGEQFF. CDR3 coding DNA: TGCGCCAGCAGAGCTAGCGGGAGGGCCGGTGAGCAGTTCTTC.

This clone has a handful of counts. The genes are TRBV19 and TRBJ1-4; D is perhaps TRBD1 (6 bases). The CDR3 length is 16 residues. Trimming left V 5 bases short and J 0 bases short, with 13 bases between. Germline V lookup: CDR1 LNHDA, CDR2 SQIVND (reference sequence). This chain's CDR3 is CASSAPQGATNEKLFF. CDR3 in DNA: TGTGCCAGTAGTGCCCCACAGGGAGCAACTAATGAAAAACTGTTTTTT.